The source of this T cell receptor (beta chain) is a study of shared clonotypes between healthy human individuals. Assay used: immunoSEQ multiplex PCR; TCRdb lists only in-frame clones, some missing. The sample includes 2,500,000 or so clones, 90% to 95% of them seen just once. Findings and caveats of the study: Clonotypes shared by all four donors outscored non-shared clonotypes in generation probability.

Participating donors were healthy, HIV-negative adults free of recent acute infections or vaccinations. Regarding this clone: Its antigen is still unknown.

The junction had 5 bases not matched to a gene; V was cut back by 8 bases and J by 2 bases. CDR3 length equals 15 residues. Germline CDR1 MNHEY, CDR2 SMNVEV (reference sequence). The TCR originated in a man aged 18 to 35 in good health. Some clones in this sample may be carry-over from other donors' samples. The sample comprised naive CD4+ T cells from PBMCs. Subset reported: CD45RA+ positively selected. J is TRBJ2-6 and V is TRBV27; 8 bases agree with TRBD1. The CDR3 loop reads CASRTGQAGANVLTF. The CDR3 DNA is TGTGCCAGCCGGACAGGGCAGGCTGGGGCCAACGTCCTGACTTTC.